The present T cell receptor (beta chain) was sequenced within a study of blood T cell repertoires in COVID-19. The overall study: Sites in the United States, Italy and Spain provided acute and convalescent COVID-19 samples.

The CDR3 sequence is 15 residues long. Per the germline V gene, CDR1 is MGHRA and CDR2 is YSYEKL. Trimming removed 1 base at V and 1 base at J, with 10 bases between. Authors' data handling: Counts of nucleated cells, estimated from reference gene primer amplification, were obtained. Generated by immunoSEQ multiplex PCR, the TCRdb table keeps only in-frame clones and is missing some. V and J calls and clone size come straight from that table; D and trimming were deduced from the DNA. Of over 60,000 clones listed, roughly 89% were seen once; the top ten hold approximately 8.9%. The TCR sequence derives from a man older than 75 with acute or convalescent COVID-19. The source material was peripheral blood. V usage is TRBV4-1 and J usage is TRBJ2-5, with D maybe TRBD1 (6 bases). DNA of the CDR3: TGCGCCAGCAGCCAAGGAGACAGGTTCCAAGAGACCCAGTACTTC. It translates to CASSQGDRFQETQYF.